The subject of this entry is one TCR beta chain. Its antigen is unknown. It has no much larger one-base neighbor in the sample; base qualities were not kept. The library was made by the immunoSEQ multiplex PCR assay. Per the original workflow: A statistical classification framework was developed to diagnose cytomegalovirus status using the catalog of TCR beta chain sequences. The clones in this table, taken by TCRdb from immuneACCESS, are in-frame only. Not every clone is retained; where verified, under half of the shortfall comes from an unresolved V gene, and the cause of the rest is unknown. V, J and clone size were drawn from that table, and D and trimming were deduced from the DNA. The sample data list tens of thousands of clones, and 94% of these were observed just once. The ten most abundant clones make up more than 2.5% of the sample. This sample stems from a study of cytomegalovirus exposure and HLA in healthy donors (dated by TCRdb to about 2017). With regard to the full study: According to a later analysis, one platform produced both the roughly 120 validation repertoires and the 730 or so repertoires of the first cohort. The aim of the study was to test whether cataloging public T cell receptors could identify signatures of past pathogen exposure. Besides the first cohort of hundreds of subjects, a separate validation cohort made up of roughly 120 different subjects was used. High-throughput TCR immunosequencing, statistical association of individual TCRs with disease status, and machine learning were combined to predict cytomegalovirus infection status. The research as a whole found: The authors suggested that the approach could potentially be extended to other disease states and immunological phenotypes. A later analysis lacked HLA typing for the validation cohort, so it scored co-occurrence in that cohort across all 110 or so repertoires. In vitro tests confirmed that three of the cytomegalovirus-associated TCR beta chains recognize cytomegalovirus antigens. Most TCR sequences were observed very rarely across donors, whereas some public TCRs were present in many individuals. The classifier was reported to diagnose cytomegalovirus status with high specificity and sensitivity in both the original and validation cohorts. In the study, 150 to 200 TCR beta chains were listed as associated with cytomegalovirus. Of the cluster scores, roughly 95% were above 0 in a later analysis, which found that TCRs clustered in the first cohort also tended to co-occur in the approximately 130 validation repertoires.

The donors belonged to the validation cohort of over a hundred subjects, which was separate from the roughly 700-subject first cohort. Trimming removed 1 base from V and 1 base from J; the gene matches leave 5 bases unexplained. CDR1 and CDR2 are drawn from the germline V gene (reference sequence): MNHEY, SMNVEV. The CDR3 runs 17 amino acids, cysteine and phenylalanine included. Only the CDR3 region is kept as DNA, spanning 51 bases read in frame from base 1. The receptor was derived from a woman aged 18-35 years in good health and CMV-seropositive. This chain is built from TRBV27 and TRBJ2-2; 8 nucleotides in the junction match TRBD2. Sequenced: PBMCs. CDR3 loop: CASSLYWLAGNTGELFF. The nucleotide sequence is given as TGTGCCAGCAGTTTATATTGGCTAGCGGGGAACACCGGGGAGCTGTTTTTT.